These 2 T cell receptor beta chains came from one sample sequenced in a study of blood T cell repertoires in COVID-19. Method: immunoSEQ multiplex PCR; TCRdb's copy keeps in-frame clones and lacks some. The sample gives about 80,000 clones, about 82% of which show up once; around 9.6% is in the top ten. Specimen: peripheral blood. These receptors all stem from a man aged 45-60 years with COVID-19, enrolled during active disease.

V and J are TRBV6-5 and TRBJ1-4; unclear D gene. Trimming left V 10 bases short and J 6 bases short, with 9 bases between. Germline V gene data show CDR1 as MNHEY and CDR2 as SVGAGI. The CDR3 spans 11 residues. The CDR3 loop reads CATSNYEKLFF. DNA for the CDR3: TGTGCCACGAGTAATTATGAAAAACTGTTTTTT.

This chain joins TRBV6-5 and TRBJ2-5, with 7 nucleotides matching TRBD2. V shed 6 bases, J shed 5 bases, and the junction held 12 bases outside the gene matches. The V gene's germline CDR1 is MNHEY and CDR2 SVGAGI. The CDR3 runs to 15 residues. For the CDR3, the DNA is TGTGCCAGCAGGGAGCGGGGAGGGCCTACGGAGACCCAGTACTTC. This translates into CASRERGGPTETQYF.